A single sample is the source of the 14 T cell receptor beta chains below, sequenced in a study of blood T cell repertoires in COVID-19. Some clones are missing from TCRdb's copy, which holds only in-frame ones; the method was immunoSEQ multiplex PCR. Among a few hundred thousand clones listed, around 85% were seen once. Sequenced material: peripheral blood. These receptors came from a woman aged 18-29 years with acute or convalescent COVID-19.

The chain uses TRBV28 and TRBJ1-2; TRBD1 might be the D (5 bases). The germline V gene encodes CDR1 MDHEN and CDR2 SYDVKM. This CDR3 region has 14 residues. Trimming pared 4 bases from V and 4 bases from J, leaving 13 bases between. The CDR3 region has the DNA TGTGCCAGCAGTTCCTCCCACAGGAGCTATGGCTACACCTTC. The encoded protein is CASSSSHRSYGYTF.

This clone has just one count. The chain couples TRBV5-6 to TRBJ2-7, with a tentative D call TRBD2 (7 bases). Germline V CDR1 and CDR2: SGHDT, YYEEEE. This CDR3 is built from 14 residues. V gave up 6 bases and J gave up 3 bases, with 16 bases separating them. CDR3 nucleotide sequence: TGTGCCAGCAACGCCGGGGGAGGGGGCTACGAGCAGTACTTC. It yields the protein CASNAGGGGYEQYF.

This clone was observed at least ten times. The chain links TRBV6-5 to TRBJ1-2; D is unresolved. Looked up from germline, CDR1 is MNHEY and CDR2 is SVGAGI. The CDR3 totals 15 residues. The V end lost 5 bases, the J end lost 4 bases, and 17 bases lay between the germline ends. CDR3: CASSRGREVGYGYTF. The CDR3, as DNA: TGTGCCAGCAGTCGAGGGAGGGAGGTGGGCTATGGCTACACCTTC.

CDR3 in DNA: TGTGCCAGCAGTGAAGAGCAGGGGGCTTCTTCACCCCTCCACTTT. Amino acids: CASSEEQGASSPLHF. The chain joins TRBV2 to TRBJ1-6; 8 bases match TRBD1. The CDR3 is 15 residues long. V shed 1 base and J 9 bases; nucleotides not matched to a gene: 5. Germline-derived CDR1 and CDR2 are SNHLY and FYNNEI.

This clone was seen once. The V call is TRBV19, the J call TRBJ2-1; TRBD1 is a possible D gene (6 bases). The CDR3 runs 15 residues. The ends were cut back, 7 bases at V and 4 bases at J, with 17 bases in the middle. Germline values: CDR1 LNHDA, CDR2 SQIVND (reference sequence). The chain's CDR3 is CASTFEDSAYNEQFF. The CDR3 nucleotides are TGTGCCAGTACCTTCGAGGACAGCGCATACAATGAGCAGTTCTTC. Complete variable domain (other parts from reference TRBV19 and TRBJ2-1): DGGITQSPKYLFRKEGQNVTLSCEQNLNHDAMYWYRQDPGQGLRLIYYSQIVNDFQKGDIAEGYSVSREKKESFPLTVTSAQKNPTAFYLCASTFEDSAYNEQFFGPGTRLTVL.

This chain uses TRBV29-1 with TRBJ1-1; D is undetermined. Between the trimmed V and J ends, which lost 4 bases and 0 bases, there was a span of 15 bases. Germline CDR1 and CDR2: SQVTM and ANQGSEA. This CDR3 has 15 residues. CDR3 sequence reads: CSVGARLRMNTEAFF. CDR3 DNA sequence: TGCAGCGTTGGGGCAAGACTAAGGATGAACACTGAAGCTTTCTTT.

V usage is TRBV6-5 and J usage is TRBJ1-5; 10 bases fit TRBD1. Germline CDR1 is MNHEY and CDR2 is SVGAGI. After removal of 6 bases from V and 6 bases from J, the junction contained 5 bases not matched to a gene. This CDR3 comprises 14 residues. The DNA of the CDR3 is TGTGCCAGCAGCCCCGACAGGGGGCTTCAGCCCCAGCATTTT. This translates into CASSPDRGLQPQHF.

This chain connects TRBV10-3 to TRBJ1-2; possible D gene TRBD1, 5 bases. This CDR3 is built from 16 residues. Per the germline V gene, CDR1 is ENHRY and CDR2 is SYGVKD. Trimming took off 8 bases at V and 3 bases at J, with 22 bases between the two ends. CDR3 residues: CAIGGGRGATDYGYTF. CDR3 sequence (DNA): TGTGCCATCGGAGGAGGGAGGGGAGCGACTGACTATGGCTACACCTTC.

The V and J genes are TRBV15 and TRBJ1-2; 7 positions agree with TRBD1. CDR3 size: 14 residues. Looked up from germline, CDR1 is LNHNV and CDR2 is YYDKDF (reference sequence). V was clipped by 4 bases and J by 4 bases; unmatched bases: 6. As DNA, the CDR3 is TGTGCCACCAGCATGCGACAGGGAAGCTATGGCTACACCTTC. This gives the protein CATSMRQGSYGYTF.

The genes are TRBV6-2 or TRBV6-3 and TRBJ2-2, with D tentatively TRBD1 (6 bases). Trimming stripped 0 bases from V and 5 bases from J, with 13 bases between. The CDR3 contains 16 residues. The germline gives CDR1 MNHEY, CDR2 SVGEGT. The CDR3 here is CASSYSTGRTTGELFF. CDR3 coding DNA: TGTGCCAGCAGTTACTCTACAGGGCGGACAACCGGGGAGCTGTTTTTT.

This clone was seen just once. The rearrangement uses TRBV10-2 and TRBJ2-7, with D perhaps matching TRBD2 (6 bases). Deletions cut 0 bases from V and 3 bases from J, with 18 bases between. Germline assignment: CDR1 WSHSY and CDR2 SAAADI. The CDR3 extends over 17 amino acids. In DNA form, the CDR3 reads TGCGCCAGCAGTGAGTCGACTAAGGAGGGTCGGAACTACGAGCAGTACTTC. This encodes CASSESTKEGRNYEQYF.

This chain links TRBV5-1 with TRBJ2-7; TRBD1 agrees at 8 bases. CDR3 length: 14 amino acids. Germline V gives CDR1 SGHRS, CDR2 YFSETQ. The V gene end was trimmed by 7 bases and the J gene end by 5 bases; junction bases not matched to a gene: 11. This chain's CDR3 is CASWAGTGVNEQYF. The CDR3 nucleotides are TGCGCCAGCTGGGCCGGGACAGGCGTCAACGAGCAGTACTTC.

This clone was detected only a few times. The rearrangement uses TRBV28 and TRBJ1-2; TRBD1 agrees at 10 bases. The CDR3 totals 15 residues. The V gene's germline CDR1 is MDHEN and CDR2 SYDVKM. The V gene end was trimmed by 6 bases and the J gene end by 0 bases; junction bases not matched to a gene: 4. CDR3 amino acids: CASSGTGAANYGYTF. The CDR3 nucleotides are TGTGCCAGCAGCGGGACAGGGGCTGCTAACTATGGCTACACCTTC.

V usage is TRBV24-1 and J usage is TRBJ2-2; 7 bases are a match to TRBD1. This CDR3 comprises 16 residues. After removal of 4 bases from V and 5 bases from J, the junction contained 9 bases not matched to a gene. Per germline, CDR1 KGHDR and CDR2 SFDVKD. The CDR3 region is CATSDYRQGGTGELFF. In nucleotides, the CDR3 is TGTGCCACCAGTGACTACCGACAGGGTGGGACCGGGGAGCTGTTTTTT.